A selection of T cell receptor beta chains follows, all from one sample in a study of a mutant IDH1 vaccine in newly diagnosed glioma. Sequencing was performed with immunoSEQ multiplex PCR; in TCRdb, only in-frame clones are kept and a portion is missing. This repertoire shows 90,000 to 100,000 clones, roughly 90% found once; its top ten account for under 0.7%. Material: PBMCs, obtained from a glioma patient treated with radiotherapy, temozolomide or both. These TCRs come from a woman between 50 and 59 years old with glioma. CDR3s leave out the opening cysteine and the closing phenylalanine or tryptophan. The order of the fields is J gene, CDR3 length, V gene, CDR3 protein.

j_gene: TRBJ2-1; len: 12; v_gene: TRBV7-3; CDR3aa: ASSFSGRADEQF
j_gene: TRBJ1-5; len: 13; v_gene: TRBV6-5; CDR3aa: ASSRGTGFNQPQH
j_gene: TRBJ1-1; len: 12; v_gene: TRBV6-5; CDR3aa: ASSSPRENTEAF
j_gene: TRBJ2-7; len: 11; v_gene: TRBV28; CDR3aa: ASNFPNSYEQY
j_gene: TRBJ1-2; len: 12; v_gene: TRBV9; CDR3aa: ASSVERAGKRYT
j_gene: TRBJ2-5; len: 15; v_gene: TRBV9; CDR3aa: ASSVLGAGGRQETQY
j_gene: TRBJ2-7; len: 12; v_gene: TRBV28; CDR3aa: ASSLYNRGREQY
j_gene: TRBJ2-1; len: 15; v_gene: TRBV29-1; CDR3aa: SVGEAGLAGGRGEQF
j_gene: TRBJ2-5; len: 14; v_gene: TRBV19; CDR3aa: ASSLRRTSLQETQY
j_gene: NA; len: 14; v_gene: TRBV6-5; CDR3aa: ASSYSGDRGLHEQY
j_gene: TRBJ1-6; len: 12; v_gene: TRBV6-4; CDR3aa: ASSDRGSNSPLH
j_gene: TRBJ2-1; len: 13; v_gene: TRBV7-3; CDR3aa: ASSLTSEALNEQF
j_gene: TRBJ1-4; len: 12; v_gene: TRBV9; CDR3aa: ASSAGKANEKLF
j_gene: TRBJ1-1; len: 13; v_gene: TRBV7-9; CDR3aa: ASSGSAGVWTEAF
j_gene: TRBJ1-5; len: 14; v_gene: TRBV10-3; CDR3aa: AISESDRGTGQPQH
j_gene: TRBJ1-2; len: 10; v_gene: TRBV7-9; CDR3aa: ASSGTGGGYT
j_gene: TRBJ2-3; len: 14; v_gene: TRBV5-4; CDR3aa: ASSPDSLGSTDTQY
j_gene: TRBJ2-1; len: 12; v_gene: TRBV30; CDR3aa: AWSVGRAYNEQF
j_gene: TRBJ2-1; len: 12; v_gene: TRBV7-2; CDR3aa: ASNLLAGGSEQF
j_gene: TRBJ1-2; len: 13; v_gene: TRBV4-1; CDR3aa: ASSHPQGQFYGYT
j_gene: TRBJ1-2; len: 11; v_gene: TRBV2; CDR3aa: ASSPNSGEGYT
j_gene: TRBJ2-7; len: 10; v_gene: TRBV6-5; CDR3aa: ASSARGYEQY
j_gene: TRBJ1-3; len: 13; v_gene: TRBV19; CDR3aa: AGRDRGDSGNTIY